The rows below give T cell receptor beta chains drawn from one sample of a study of human T cells and chemical hapten exposure. TCRdb re-derived calls from the RACE reads in MiXCR, one entry per CDR3 protein. Seen here are about 110,000 distinct CDR3 sequences, 9.2% observed once, and the top ten hold 2.5% to 3.5%. Here the sequenced sample was whole blood, taken in connection with sensitization to the hapten diphenylcyclopropenone (DPC). The source of these receptors is a woman aged 40-49 years with alopecia areata. Some clones in this sample may be carry-over from other donors' samples. CDR3s leave out the opening cysteine and the closing phenylalanine or tryptophan.

v_call	j_call	cdr3_aa
TRBV11-2	TRBJ2-1	ASSSTSSRGF
TRBV7-9	TRBJ2-7	ASSLPADYEQY
TRBV6-5	TRBJ2-7	ASSYSKQGRHEQY
TRBV5-6	TRBJ1-2	ASSFNSNYGYT
TRBV9	TRBJ1-1	ASSVEANTEAF
TRBV27	TRBJ1-6	ASSPLNSPLH
TRBV4-1	TRBJ1-2	ASSQDLALSYGYT
TRBV6-2/TRBV6-3	TRBJ1-1	ASSYSTEAF
TRBV20-1	TRBJ2-7	SARDFGQGPISYEQY
TRBV28	TRBJ2-4	ASTLQDEPDNIQY
TRBV7-2	TRBJ2-7	ASRKGTSGGAHNEQY
TRBV29-1	TRBJ2-4	SVGDRANIQY
TRBV28	TRBJ2-7	ASSLGQGGYEQY
TRBV2	TRBJ2-3	ASIPRGVADTQY
TRBV6-2/TRBV6-3	TRBJ2-1	ASSYDEVTGGDEQF
TRBV4-1	TRBJ2-3	ASRGTSGDTDTQY
TRBV7-8	TRBJ2-7	ASSSPGQGDPYEQY
TRBV7-8	TRBJ2-7	ASSPGQGPSYEQY
TRBV12-3/TRBV12-4	TRBJ1-5	ASSLSSGTSNQPQH
TRBV21-1	TRBJ2-5	ASPGWRQTQETQY
TRBV10-3	TRBJ1-4	AISDGDATNEKLF
TRBV6-5	TRBJ2-1	ASSLRSGQYNEQF
TRBV29-1	TRBJ1-2	SVGQGSYGYT
TRBV18	TRBJ1-1	ASSGGLGTEAF
TRBV20-1	TRBJ2-7	SAPSGTSYEQY
TRBV3-1	TRBJ2-1	ASSQEPSGPRHNEQF
TRBV20-1	TRBJ2-3	SARATWLTDTQY
TRBV6-5	TRBJ2-2	ASSYLAGGSGELF
TRBV20-1	TRBJ1-1	SPRNTEAF